This T cell receptor beta chain was sequenced for a study of cytomegalovirus exposure and HLA in healthy donors (dated by TCRdb to 2016 to 2017). Background for the entire study: An earlier analysis of roughly 630 of the donors reported roughly 270 Gb of sequence data and 100 million to 140 million unique TCR beta sequences from 150 million to 200 million T cells. About 310 gigabases of sequencing data and around 87 million unique TCR sequences were included in an early release covering several hundred HLA-typed donors. The genetic ancestry cluster associated with self-reported Caucasian donors included over 80% of the 350 to 500 genotyped donors. The aim of the study was to test whether cataloging public T cell receptors could identify signatures of past pathogen exposure. The study used immunosequencing to profile the T cell repertoires of hundreds of subjects and linked those repertoires to cytomegalovirus serostatus. In addition to the first cohort of roughly 670 subjects, a separate validation cohort of some 120 different subjects was used. To predict cytomegalovirus infection status, the study combined high-throughput TCR immunosequencing, statistical association of individual TCRs with disease status, and machine learning. To study patterns of TCR occurrence, a later analysis re-analyzed previously published TCR beta repertoires from just over 650 donors and added high-resolution HLA genotyping. Rather than using new phenotypic data, the later analysis identified candidate immune exposures from TCR beta sequences and from how often those sequences occurred across donors. To decide whether each TCR beta V gene segment behaved as functional or pseudogenic, an earlier analysis of 587 of the donors relied on high-throughput TCR beta sequencing. Donor age, sex, ethnicity and CMV serostatus were collected together with the repertoire data. Genome-wide SNP genotypes for about 65% of the 666 donors were used in a later genetic analysis, which treated that subset as a discovery cohort. Every discovery cohort repertoire had been produced on one sequencing platform. HLA typing covered class I and class II loci at four-digit resolution. Typing coverage differed by locus: A, B, C, DRB1 and DQB1 were typed in about 629-640 donors, DQA1 in about 510, DPA1 in 600 to 610, and DPB1 in just under 490. About 5 DR-DQ haplotypes were handled as single units for association and clustering, since linkage in the cohort was strong. Across around 400 genotyped donors of the cohort, an average of approximately 240,000 unique TCR beta nucleotide sequences per donor were sequenced, and around 20% of those sequences were non-productive.

The cohort consisted of approximately 690 healthy bone marrow donors. At the time of sampling, all cohort members were nominally healthy, though unrecorded immune exposures were likely present. The donor was CMV seronegative and was included in the group of a few hundred seronegative cohort members. A peripheral blood sample was provided by each donor, and peripheral blood mononuclear cells were used for TCR beta sequencing. The Qiagen DNeasy Blood Extraction Kit was used to extract genomic DNA from the blood cell samples. About this clone: The antigen it binds to is not known. It has no much larger one-base neighbor in the sample; base qualities were not kept.

The investigation overall reported the following: A later genetic analysis associated a missense DCLRE1C variant with V-gene and J-gene trimming of TCR beta chains, and an independent cohort replicated the association. The classifier was reported to diagnose cytomegalovirus status with high specificity and sensitivity in both the original cohort and the validation cohort. In vitro tests confirmed that a few of the cytomegalovirus-associated TCR beta chains recognize cytomegalovirus antigens. In a later analysis, TCR association rates were found to vary across HLA loci, with the most associated TCRs seen for DRB1 alleles and the fewest for HLA-C alleles. In a later analysis, HLA-associated TCR beta chains were found to be more clonally expanded and to have lower generation probabilities than equally common non-associated chains. In a later analysis, several top co-occurrence clusters were reported to appear linked to parvovirus B19, influenza, CMV and Epstein-Barr virus. A further reported finding was that TCR beta sequences accurately predicted the HLA-A and HLA-B alleles for most subjects in the first cohort. In an earlier analysis of around 600 of the donors, most TCR beta V segments appeared in productive rearrangements about 90% or about 30% of the time, broadly matching IMGT annotations. Immune exposure information for the cohort was limited to CMV serostatus. The study gave a list of about 150 TCR beta chains associated with cytomegalovirus. Correlated functional status among segregating V segments might reflect linkage disequilibrium, but an unknown experimental factor could not be ruled out. Sequencing depth was assumed to be roughly uniform across donors in the presence/absence analyses, though that assumption may not hold. The authors suggested that the approach could potentially be extended to other disease states and immunological phenotypes. In a later analysis, more than 15,000 TCR beta sequences were associated with specific HLA alleles at a false discovery rate of 0.05. Because some donors lacked HLA typing at each locus, the association tests relied only on the typed subset. Only TCR beta chains were sequenced in this cohort, and the absence of alpha or paired-chain data limited detectable features. According to a later genetic analysis, donors in an Asian-associated ancestry cluster had fewer N-insertions in productive TCRs than the approximately 650-donor mean. The 87-base-pair reads could not distinguish some IMGT-functional V segments, including TRBV6-2 and TRBV6-3, so those segments were excluded. A cluster of highly shared sequence variants was judged likely to represent a technical artifact of the sequencing pipeline. Assigning TCR associations to individual alleles was difficult when HLA alleles, especially DR and DQ, strongly co-occurred. Across donors, most TCR sequences were observed very rarely, whereas some public TCRs were present in many individuals. Because counts were too low, around 18 rarely observed V segments, including chromosome 9 orphons, were left out of the earlier analysis of 587 of the donors. Most CMV-associated TCR beta chains appeared to be HLA-restricted in a later analysis, and the HLA associations seemed to be driven largely by CMV exposure.

Counted from cysteine to phenylalanine, this CDR3 has 14 amino acids. The kept DNA is CDR3 alone, 42 bases in frame from the first base. CDR1 and CDR2 were assigned from the germline V gene as KGHSH and LQKENI. The junction shows trimming of 2 bases on V and 1 base on J, plus 8 bases between the germline ends. The library came from the immunoSEQ multiplex PCR assay. A mixture of 60 forward primers for TCR Vbeta segments and 13 reverse primers for TCR Jbeta segments was used in the multiplex PCR. Amplification of the CDR3 region of rearranged TCR beta genes was performed with a multiplex PCR assay on genomic DNA. The Illumina HiSeq System was used to sequence the amplified TCR beta libraries as 87-base-pair reads. Per the original workflow: In a later analysis, 70 million to 95 million unique TCR beta chains were counted across the roughly 670 repertoires, and around 10 million of these chains were shared by at least two donors. A nearest-neighbor algorithm error-corrected the raw reads and collapsed the reads into unique sequences, merging closely related sequences to remove PCR and sequencing errors. To assign V, D and J gene segments, CDR3 sequences were aligned to IMGT reference sequences. For a sequence to be retained, a match of at least six nucleotides to both a V gene segment and a J gene segment was required. Rearrangements were classified as productive when the CDR3 lacked stop codons and remained in frame with V and J, and all other rearrangements were classified as non-productive. CDR3 was defined according to IMGT convention as the region running from the second conserved V-encoded cysteine to the conserved J-encoded phenylalanine. The earlier analysis of more than 450 of the donors excluded sequences that lacked an unambiguous match to a single V gene segment. An earlier analysis of 550 to 650 of the donors classified V segments as functional when productive rearrangements were above 56.7% and as segregating when the standard deviation between donors was above 5%. A statistical classification framework was built for diagnosing cytomegalovirus status from the catalog of TCR beta chain sequences. A later analysis assigned V and J genes by comparing TCR nucleotide sequences with IMGT/GENE-DB human TR gene sequences. A later analysis assigned CDR3 sequences and most-parsimonious VDJ recombination scenarios with the TCRdist pipeline. In a later analysis, every TCR beta chain was defined by the combination of its CDR3 amino acid sequence and its V-gene family, and reads without a unique V-gene family were dropped. As a way to deal with suspected cross-contamination and a sequencing artifact, a later analysis dropped roughly 620 nucleotide sequences that were highly shared and had low generation probability. In a later analysis, a clonal expansion index was calculated for each public chain from normalized within-repertoire ranks of inferred template counts. In a later analysis, generation probabilities were computed using a VDJ recombination model fitted to out-of-frame rearrangements, and the results were checked against IGoR. Hypergeometric tests were used in a later analysis to score TCR-TCR, TCR-HLA and TCR-CMV co-occurrence, with a repertoire-size bias correction applied to the TCR pairs. In a later analysis, false discovery rates were estimated by permuting HLA or CMV assignments 20 times. In a later analysis, co-occurring TCRs were grouped with DBSCAN, and TCRdist sequence similarity was added when clustering was performed within HLA-allele-positive subsets. Repertoires with fewer than 30,000 or more than 120,000 public chains, plus five repertoires with anomalous nucleotide sharing, were excluded from co-occurrence clustering. In TCRdb, the immuneACCESS table is reduced to in-frame sequences with V and J assigned. These tables do not hold every clone; where another copy was compared, an unresolved V gene accounts for under half, and the others remain unexplained. The V and J calls and the clone size are those of that table, but D and trimming were determined from the DNA. The sample contains around 150,000 clones, over 60% of them found a single time. Roughly 0.7% of the sample is taken by the ten largest.

Sequencing used PBMCs. Recombination joined TRBV18 with TRBJ1-1, with the D gene not clear enough to name. This receptor was identified in a male donor in good health and CMV-seronegative. The bases are TGTGCCAGCTCACCAATGCGGGCGAACACTGAAGCTTTCTTT. It codes for CASSPMRANTEAFF.